The clone carrying this T cell receptor beta chain was picked up many times. Its antigen is unknown. CDR3 regions were amplified by Arm-PCR using iRepertoire HTBI primers to build TCR beta libraries. Via MiXCR, TCRdb re-called the multiplex PCR reads, giving one row per CDR3 protein. The repertoire has about half a million distinct CDR3 sequences, around 13% of them found once; the top ten carry around 10%. The sample comes from a study of regulatory T cells in long-lasting Graves disease. Study-wide results and limits: TCR diversity was lower in persistent than newly diagnosed Graves' disease. Preferential use of TRBV28, TRBJ1-2 and TRBJ2-5 was seen in persistent disease.

Noted time point: newly diagnosed GD, antithyroid drugs for less than 3 months. The authors made the TCR library using RNA they extracted from PBMCs. Deletions cut 5 bases from V and 7 bases from J, with 18 bases between. Germline V gene lookup returns CDR1 MNHEY and CDR2 SMNVEV (reference sequence). The CDR3 is 16 amino acids. Separately, the same data were catalogued under a study of T cells in Graves' hyperthyroidism and ophthalmopathy.

The sequence was obtained from a woman aged 30 to 39 with Graves disease. The sequences come from peripheral blood mononuclear cells (PBMCs), collected at new diagnosis, from a patient treated with antithyroid drugs. The chain links TRBV27 to TRBJ1-6; D is perhaps TRBD1 (5 bases). The CDR3 bases are TGTGCCAGCAGTCCCTCCGGGGGAGGGCTCAATTCACCCCTCCACTTT. Translation: CASSPSGGGLNSPLHF.